One and the same sample provided the 12 T cell receptor beta chains below, sequenced in a study of cytomegalovirus exposure and HLA in healthy donors. PCR employed 60 Vbeta and 13 Jbeta primers. The repertoire was sequenced with immunoSEQ multiplex PCR; TCRdb's copy has only in-frame clones and lacks some. The sample has roughly 160,000 clones; more than 70% are singletons. Input material: PBMCs. All receptors derive from a woman in her thirties or forties in good health and CMV-seropositive.

The chain carries TRBV6-5 and TRBJ2-3, with a weak D call TRBD1 (5 bases). With 0 bases removed from V and 5 bases from J, the gap between germline ends came to 12 bases. From germline, CDR1 is MNHEY and CDR2 SVGAGI. This CDR3 region has 15 residues. CDR3 protein: CASSYSARAKDTQYF. CDR3 in DNA: TGTGCCAGCAGTTACTCTGCCAGGGCGAAAGATACGCAGTATTTT.

The table lists this clone with a few counts. The rearrangement links TRBV10-3 to TRBJ1-2, with TRBD1 identical over 8 bases. The length of the CDR3 is 15 residues. The germline V gene encodes CDR1 ENHRY and CDR2 SYGVKD. The junction had 10 bases not matched to a gene; V was cut back by 7 bases and J by 3 bases. CDR3 region: CAITSGQGDDYGYTF. The CDR3 nucleotides read TGTGCCATCACCTCTGGACAGGGCGATGACTATGGCTACACCTTC.

The table lists this clone with a few counts. The V and J genes are TRBV2 and TRBJ1-6, with 8 bases identical to TRBD1. Germline CDR1 SNHLY, CDR2 FYNNEI. Unmatched junction bases numbered 6, after V lost 3 bases and J lost 5 bases. This CDR3 contains 16 residues. CDR3 nucleotide sequence: TGTGCCAGCAGTGAGGGGGACAGGAGGAATAATTCACCCCTCCACTTT. This gives the protein CASSEGDRRNNSPLHF.

This chain uses TRBV6-7 with TRBJ2-7, with 8 nucleotides matching TRBD2. TRBV6-7 belongs to the ORF category, with a function that is uncertain. V shed 11 bases and J 2 bases; nucleotides not matched to a gene: 5. This CDR3 has 12 residues. The CDR3 DNA follows: TGTGCCGGTAGCGGGGAGACCTACGAGCAGTACTTC. As protein: CAGSGETYEQYF.

V is TRBV28 and J is TRBJ1-4, with D possibly matching TRBD1 (5 bases). Germline V gene sequence: CDR1 MDHEN, CDR2 SYDVKM. V was shortened by 5 bases and J by 7 bases, with 20 bases between the two germline ends. CDR3 length: 16 residues. The CDR3, as DNA: TGTGCCAGCAGTCCCTCCCTCGCTCAGGGAGGTGAAAAACTGTTTTTT. It translates to CASSPSLAQGGEKLFF.

This clone was recorded only once. The chain joins TRBV6-6 to TRBJ2-1, with TRBD1 identical over 8 bases. The CDR3 is 14 amino acids. The trim removed 4 bases at V and 7 bases at J, leaving 6 bases unmatched. Looked up from germline, CDR1 is MNHNY and CDR2 is SVGAGI (reference sequence). CDR3 sequence: CASSFRGRGNEQFF. CDR3 nucleotides: TGTGCCAGCAGTTTCAGGGGGCGTGGGAATGAGCAGTTCTTC.

This chain links TRBV5-1 with TRBJ2-3; D possibly corresponds to TRBD2 (6 bases). Germline CDR1 and CDR2: SGHRS and YFSETQ. CDR3 length: 16 amino acids. The V end lost 3 bases, the J end lost 0 bases, and 14 bases lay between the germline ends. CDR3 amino acids: CASSSGDWGSTDTQYF. The CDR3 nucleotides are TGCGCCAGCAGCTCCGGGGACTGGGGTAGCACAGATACGCAGTATTTT. The whole variable domain, remainder taken from reference TRBV5-1 and TRBJ2-3, is KAGVTQTPRYLIKTRGQQVTLSCSPISGHRSVSWYQQTPGQGLQFLFEYFSETQRNKGNFPGRFSGRQFSNSRSEMNVSTLELGDSALYLCASSSGDWGSTDTQYFGPGTRLTVL.

The chain recombines TRBV5-4 with TRBJ2-1; possible D gene TRBD1, 6 bases. V dropped 2 bases and J dropped 7 bases, with 10 bases sitting between them. CDR3 length equals 13 residues. In germline, CDR1 is SGHNT, CDR2 YYREEE (reference sequence). The CDR3, as DNA: TGTGCCAGCAGCTTTATCCAGGGGAATGAGCAGTTCTTC. Translated: CASSFIQGNEQFF.

The V and J genes are TRBV21-1 and TRBJ2-3; TRBD2, the D gene given by the table, was not confirmed from the DNA. TRBV21-1 is a known pseudogene. This CDR3 contains 19 residues. This CDR3 is CASSRTSGRSMNTTDTQYF. The CDR3 DNA sequence: TGTGCCAGCAGTCGGACTAGCGGGAGATCAATGAATACCACAGATACGCAGTATTTT.

This clone has only one observation. The chain recombines TRBV28 with TRBJ2-7; TRBD2 agrees at 11 bases. V dropped 5 bases and J dropped 7; count of bases not matched to a gene: 10. The germline V gene has CDR1 MDHEN and CDR2 SYDVKM. CDR3 size: 15 residues. CDR3 amino acids: CASSRVAGGPSEQYF. In nucleotides, the CDR3 is TGTGCCAGCAGTCGAGTAGCGGGAGGGCCGAGTGAGCAGTACTTC.

The chain has TRBV30 and TRBJ2-3, with D uncertain. The germline CDR1 and CDR2 sequences are GTSNPN and SVGIG (reference sequence). The CDR3 has 15 amino acids. Trimming cost V 2 bases and J 0 bases, with 12 bases left between them. The CDR3, as DNA: TGTGCCTGGAGTCAACTACTGGATAGCACAGATACGCAGTATTTT. The encoded protein is CAWSQLLDSTDTQYF.

This clone was detected a few times. The chain links TRBV6-6 to TRBJ1-1; the D is unclear. V gave up 0 bases and J gave up 5 bases, with 13 bases separating them. This CDR3 comprises 15 residues. Looked up from germline, CDR1 is MNHNY and CDR2 is SVGAGI (reference sequence). CDR3 DNA sequence: TGTGCCAGCAGTTACTCGAGGAGGGAGACGACTGAAGCTTTCTTT. It translates to CASSYSRRETTEAFF.